This TCR beta chain was recorded in a study of blood T cells in healthy people across ages. The study's findings and limits: Among long-lived donors, naive CD4+ cells were more numerous and diversity higher than in aged donors. No one knew whether donors had CMV, which possibly confounded expanded clonotype changes.

Trimming cost V 0 bases and J 4 bases; bases outside gene matches: 3. The CDR3 has 16 amino acids. Per the germline V gene, CDR1 is MRHNA and CDR2 is SNTAGT. Concerning this clonotype: Its antigen is not known.

The use of a sample-barcoded 5' primer and a J-beta primer mix characterized a second PCR of roughly 6 to 11 cycles. TCRdb passed the 5' RACE reads through MiXCR, listing each CDR3 protein once. The sample lists about 1.5 million distinct CDR3 sequences, about 43% occurring once. The J gene is TRBJ2-1, the V gene TRBV6-4; 10 positions match TRBD1. The receptor was derived from a woman in her late teens or twenties in good health. Sequencing used blood. CDR3 amino acids: CASSDSGQGQYNEQFF. DNA for the CDR3: TGTGCCAGCAGTGACTCGGGACAGGGGCAATACAATGAGCAGTTCTTC.